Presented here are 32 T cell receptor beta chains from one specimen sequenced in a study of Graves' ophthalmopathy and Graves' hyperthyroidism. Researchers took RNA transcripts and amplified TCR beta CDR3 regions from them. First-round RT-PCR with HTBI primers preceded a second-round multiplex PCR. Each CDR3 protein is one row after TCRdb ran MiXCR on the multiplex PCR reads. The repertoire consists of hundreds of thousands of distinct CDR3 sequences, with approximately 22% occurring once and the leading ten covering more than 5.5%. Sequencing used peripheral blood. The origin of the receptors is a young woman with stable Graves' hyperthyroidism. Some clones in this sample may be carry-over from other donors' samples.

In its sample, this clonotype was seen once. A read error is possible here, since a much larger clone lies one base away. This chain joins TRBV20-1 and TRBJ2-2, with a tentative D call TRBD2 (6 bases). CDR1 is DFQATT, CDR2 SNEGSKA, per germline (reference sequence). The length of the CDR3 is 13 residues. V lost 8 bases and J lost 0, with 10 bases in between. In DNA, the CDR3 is TGCAGTTTAGTAGCGGCGAACACCGGGGAGCTGTTTTTT. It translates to CSLVAANTGELFF.

This CDR3 reads CAISPVGENSPLHF. CDR3 in DNA: TGTGCCATCAGCCCCGTCGGGGAAAATTCACCCCTCCACTTT. The chain links TRBV10-3 to TRBJ1-6; D uncertain. Per the germline V gene, CDR1 is ENHRY and CDR2 is SYGVKD. This CDR3 is built from 14 residues. Trimming took 6 bases from V and 7 from J, leaving 13 bases between them.

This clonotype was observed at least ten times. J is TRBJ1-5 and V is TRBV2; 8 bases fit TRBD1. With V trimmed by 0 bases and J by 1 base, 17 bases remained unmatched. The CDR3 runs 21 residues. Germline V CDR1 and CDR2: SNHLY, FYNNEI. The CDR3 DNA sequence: TGTGCCAGCAGTGAAGCGCTTCTGACAGGGGTTGGTGGTTCCAGCAATCAGCCCCAGCATTTT. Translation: CASSEALLTGVGGSSNQPQHF.

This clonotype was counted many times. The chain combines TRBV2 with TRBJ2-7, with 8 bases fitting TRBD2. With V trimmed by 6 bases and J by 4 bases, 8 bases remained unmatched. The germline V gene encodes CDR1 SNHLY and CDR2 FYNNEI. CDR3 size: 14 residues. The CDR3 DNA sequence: TGTGCCAGCAGGGTACAAGCGGGAGTGTACGAGCAGTACTTC. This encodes CASRVQAGVYEQYF.

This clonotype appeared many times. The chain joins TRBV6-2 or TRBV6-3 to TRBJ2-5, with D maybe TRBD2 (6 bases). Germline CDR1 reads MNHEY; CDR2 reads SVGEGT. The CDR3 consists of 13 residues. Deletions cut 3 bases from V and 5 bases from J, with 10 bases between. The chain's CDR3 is CASSYGGLETQYF. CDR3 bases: TGTGCCAGCAGTTATGGGGGGTTGGAGACCCAGTACTTC.

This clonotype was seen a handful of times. The CDR3 loop reads CASSPGQALSGNTIYF. The CDR3 DNA is TGTGCCAGCAGCCCCGGACAGGCTCTTTCTGGAAACACCATATATTTT. The V call is TRBV11-2, the J call TRBJ1-3, with 7 positions matching TRBD1. This CDR3 is built from 16 residues. With 5 bases clipped from V and 1 base from J, the junction kept 8 bases outside the gene matches. Germline V CDR1 and CDR2: SGHAT, FQNNGV.

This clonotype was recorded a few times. As DNA, the CDR3 is TGTGCCAGTAGTCTCGGGACGGCCAGGACGGGCAATCAGCCCCAGCATTTT. Its translation: CASSLGTARTGNQPQHF. The gene calls are TRBV19 and TRBJ1-5; D is perhaps TRBD1 (5 bases). Per the germline V gene, CDR1 is LNHDA and CDR2 is SQIVND (reference sequence). The ends were cut back, 5 bases at V and 2 bases at J, with 19 bases in the middle. The CDR3 runs to 17 residues.

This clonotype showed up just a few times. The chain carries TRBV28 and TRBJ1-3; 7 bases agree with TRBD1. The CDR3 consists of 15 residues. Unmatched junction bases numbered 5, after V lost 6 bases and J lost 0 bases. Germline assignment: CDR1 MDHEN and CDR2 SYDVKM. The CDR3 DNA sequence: TGTGCCAGCAGATGGGGACAGTCCTCTGGAAACACCATATATTTT. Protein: CASRWGQSSGNTIYF.

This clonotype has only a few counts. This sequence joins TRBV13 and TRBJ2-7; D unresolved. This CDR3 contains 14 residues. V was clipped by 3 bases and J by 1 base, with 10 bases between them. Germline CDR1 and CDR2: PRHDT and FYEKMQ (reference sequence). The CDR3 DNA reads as TGTGCCAGCAGCTTTCTTTCGGGTTCCTACGAGCAGTACTTC. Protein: CASSFLSGSYEQYF.

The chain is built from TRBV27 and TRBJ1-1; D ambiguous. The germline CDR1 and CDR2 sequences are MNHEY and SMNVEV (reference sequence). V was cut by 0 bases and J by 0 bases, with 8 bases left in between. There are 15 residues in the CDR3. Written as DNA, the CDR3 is TGTGCCAGCAGTTTATCGTTCAGTATGAACACTGAAGCTTTCTTT. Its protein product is CASSLSFSMNTEAFF.

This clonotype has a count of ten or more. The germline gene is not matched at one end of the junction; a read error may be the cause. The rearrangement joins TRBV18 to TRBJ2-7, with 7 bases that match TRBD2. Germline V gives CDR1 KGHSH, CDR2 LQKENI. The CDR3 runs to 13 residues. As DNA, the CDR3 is TGTGCCAGCTCCCCACCCGGGGGGACCGAGCAGTACTTC. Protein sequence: CASSPPGGTEQYF.

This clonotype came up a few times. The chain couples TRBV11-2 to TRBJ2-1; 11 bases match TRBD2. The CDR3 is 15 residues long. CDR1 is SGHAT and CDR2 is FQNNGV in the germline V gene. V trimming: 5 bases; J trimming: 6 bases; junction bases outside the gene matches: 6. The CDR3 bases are TGTGCCAGCAGCCCCGGGACTAGCGGATCCAATGAGCAGTTCTTC. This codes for CASSPGTSGSNEQFF.

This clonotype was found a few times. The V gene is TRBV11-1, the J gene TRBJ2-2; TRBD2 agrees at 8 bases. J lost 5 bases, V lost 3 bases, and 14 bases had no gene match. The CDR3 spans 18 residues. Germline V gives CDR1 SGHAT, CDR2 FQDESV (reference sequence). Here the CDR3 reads CASSFYSSGAGETGELFF. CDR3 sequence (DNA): TGTGCCAGCAGCTTTTATTCCTCTGGAGCGGGAGAAACCGGGGAGCTGTTTTTT.

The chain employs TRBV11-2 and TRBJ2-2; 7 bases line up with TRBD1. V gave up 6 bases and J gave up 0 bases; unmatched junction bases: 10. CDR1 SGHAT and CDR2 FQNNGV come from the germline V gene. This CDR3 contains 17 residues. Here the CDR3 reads CASSQNGQAANTGELFF. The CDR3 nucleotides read TGTGCCAGCAGTCAAAACGGACAGGCAGCGAACACCGGGGAGCTGTTTTTT.

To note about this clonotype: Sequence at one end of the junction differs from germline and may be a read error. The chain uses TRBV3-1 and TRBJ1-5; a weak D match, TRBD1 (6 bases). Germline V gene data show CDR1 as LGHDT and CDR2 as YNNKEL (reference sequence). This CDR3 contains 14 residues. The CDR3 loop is CANSYTGFGQPQHF. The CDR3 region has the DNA TGTGCCAACAGCTATACAGGGTTTGGTCAGCCCCAGCATTTT.

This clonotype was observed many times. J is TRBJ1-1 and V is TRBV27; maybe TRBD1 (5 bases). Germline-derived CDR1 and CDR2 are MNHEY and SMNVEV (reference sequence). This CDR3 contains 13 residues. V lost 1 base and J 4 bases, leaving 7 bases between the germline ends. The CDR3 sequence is CASSLYGGTEAFF. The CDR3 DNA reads TGTGCCAGCAGTTTATATGGGGGCACTGAAGCTTTCTTT.

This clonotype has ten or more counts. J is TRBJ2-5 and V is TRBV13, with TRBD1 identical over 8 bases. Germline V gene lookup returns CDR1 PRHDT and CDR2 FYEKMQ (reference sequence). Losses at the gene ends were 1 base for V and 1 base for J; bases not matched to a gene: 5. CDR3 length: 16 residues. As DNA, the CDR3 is TGTGCCAGCAGCTTAGCCCAGGACAGGGCCCAAGAGACCCAGTACTTC. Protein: CASSLAQDRAQETQYF.

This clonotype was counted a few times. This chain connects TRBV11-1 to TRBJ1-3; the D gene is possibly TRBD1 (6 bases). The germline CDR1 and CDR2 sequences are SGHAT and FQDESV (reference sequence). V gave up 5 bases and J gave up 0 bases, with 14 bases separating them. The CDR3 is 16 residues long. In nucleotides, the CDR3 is TGTGCCAGCAGCGCCGGACAGTCCAGCTCTGGAAACACCATATATTTT. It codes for CASSAGQSSSGNTIYF.

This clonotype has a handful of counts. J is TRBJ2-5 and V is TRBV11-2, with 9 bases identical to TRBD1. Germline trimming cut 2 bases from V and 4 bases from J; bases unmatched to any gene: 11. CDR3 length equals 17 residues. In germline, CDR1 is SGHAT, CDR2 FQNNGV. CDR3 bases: TGTGCCAGCAGCTTATTTCCGGGGACAGGGTCGGGAGAGACCCAGTACTTC. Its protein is CASSLFPGTGSGETQYF.

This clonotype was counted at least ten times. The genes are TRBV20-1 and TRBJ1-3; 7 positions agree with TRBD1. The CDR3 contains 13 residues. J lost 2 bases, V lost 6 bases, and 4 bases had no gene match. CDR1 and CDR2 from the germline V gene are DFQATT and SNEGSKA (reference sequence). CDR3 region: CSARTGAGNTIYF. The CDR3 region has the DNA TGCAGTGCCCGAACAGGGGCTGGAAACACCATATATTTT.

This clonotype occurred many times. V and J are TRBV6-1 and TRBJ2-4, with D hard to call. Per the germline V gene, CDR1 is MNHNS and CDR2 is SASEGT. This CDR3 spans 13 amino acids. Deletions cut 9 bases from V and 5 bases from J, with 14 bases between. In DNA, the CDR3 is TGTGCCAGACTAAGAGGTGTAGAAAACATTCAGTACTTC. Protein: CARLRGVENIQYF.

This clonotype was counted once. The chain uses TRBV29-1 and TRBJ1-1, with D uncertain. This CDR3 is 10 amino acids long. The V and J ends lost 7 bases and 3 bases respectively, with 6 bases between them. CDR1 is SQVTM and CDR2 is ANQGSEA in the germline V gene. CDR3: CSARDTEAFF. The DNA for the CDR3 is TGCAGCGCCCGGGACACTGAAGCTTTCTTT. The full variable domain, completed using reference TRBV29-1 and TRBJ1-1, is SAVISQKPSRDICQRGTSLTIQCQVDSQVTMMFWYRQQPGQSLTLIATANQGSEATYESGFVIDKFPISRPNLTFSTLTVSNMSPEDSSIYLCSARDTEAFFGQGTRLTVV.

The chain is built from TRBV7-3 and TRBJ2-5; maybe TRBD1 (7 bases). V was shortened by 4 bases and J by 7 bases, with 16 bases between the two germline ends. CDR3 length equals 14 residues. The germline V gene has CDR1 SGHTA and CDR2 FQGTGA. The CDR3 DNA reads TGTGCCAGCAGCTCGACAGGGTGGGGAGGGACCCAGTACTTC. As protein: CASSSTGWGGTQYF.

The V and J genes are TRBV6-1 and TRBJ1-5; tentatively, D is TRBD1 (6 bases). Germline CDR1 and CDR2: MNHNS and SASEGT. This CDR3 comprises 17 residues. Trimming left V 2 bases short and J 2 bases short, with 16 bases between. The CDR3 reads CASSEIKGRGGNQPQHF. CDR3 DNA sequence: TGTGCCAGCAGTGAAATCAAGGGAAGGGGGGGCAATCAGCCCCAGCATTTT.

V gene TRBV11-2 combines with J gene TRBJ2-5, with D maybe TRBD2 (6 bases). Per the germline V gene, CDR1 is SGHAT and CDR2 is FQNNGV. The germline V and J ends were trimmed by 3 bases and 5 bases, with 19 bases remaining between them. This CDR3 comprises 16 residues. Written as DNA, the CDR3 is TGTGCCAGCAGCTTCAATACGGGGCAGGCGGGGGAGACCCAGTACTTC. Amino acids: CASSFNTGQAGETQYF.

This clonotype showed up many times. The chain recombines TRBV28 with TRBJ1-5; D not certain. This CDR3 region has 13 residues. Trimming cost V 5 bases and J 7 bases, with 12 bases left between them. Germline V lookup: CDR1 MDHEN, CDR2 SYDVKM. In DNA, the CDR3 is TGTGCCAGCAGTCCAAGGGCTCAACAGCCCCAGCATTTT. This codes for CASSPRAQQPQHF.

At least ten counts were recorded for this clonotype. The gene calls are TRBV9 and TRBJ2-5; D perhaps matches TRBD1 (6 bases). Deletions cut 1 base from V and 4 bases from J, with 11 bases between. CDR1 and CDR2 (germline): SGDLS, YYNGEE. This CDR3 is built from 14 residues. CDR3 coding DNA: TGTGCCAGCAGCGTAATAGGGGGAGTAGAGACCCAGTACTTC. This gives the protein CASSVIGGVETQYF.

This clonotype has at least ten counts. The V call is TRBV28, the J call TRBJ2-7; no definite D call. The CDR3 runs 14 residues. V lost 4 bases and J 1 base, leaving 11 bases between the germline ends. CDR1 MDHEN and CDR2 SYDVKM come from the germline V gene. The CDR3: CASSSPAMSYEQYF. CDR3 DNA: TGTGCCAGCAGTTCCCCAGCGATGTCCTACGAGCAGTACTTC.

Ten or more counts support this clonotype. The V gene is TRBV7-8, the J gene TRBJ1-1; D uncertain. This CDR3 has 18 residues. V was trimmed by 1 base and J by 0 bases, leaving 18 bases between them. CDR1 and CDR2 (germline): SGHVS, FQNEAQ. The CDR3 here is CASSLGRSSAPLNTEAFF. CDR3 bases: TGTGCCAGCAGCTTAGGCAGGAGTTCGGCTCCCCTGAACACTGAAGCTTTCTTT.

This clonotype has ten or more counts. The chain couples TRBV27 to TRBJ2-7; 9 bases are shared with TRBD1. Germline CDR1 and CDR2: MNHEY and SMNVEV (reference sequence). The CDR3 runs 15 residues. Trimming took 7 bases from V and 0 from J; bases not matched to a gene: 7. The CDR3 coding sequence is TGTGCCAGCACCCAAGGACAGGGGAGCTCCTACGAGCAGTACTTC. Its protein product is CASTQGQGSSYEQYF.

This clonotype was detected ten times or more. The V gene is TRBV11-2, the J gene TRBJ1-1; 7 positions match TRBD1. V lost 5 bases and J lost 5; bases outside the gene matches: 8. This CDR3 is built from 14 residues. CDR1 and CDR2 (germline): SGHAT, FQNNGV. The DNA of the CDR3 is TGTGCCAGCAGCCGACAGGGTAAGGGGACTGAAGCTTTCTTT. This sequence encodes CASSRQGKGTEAFF.

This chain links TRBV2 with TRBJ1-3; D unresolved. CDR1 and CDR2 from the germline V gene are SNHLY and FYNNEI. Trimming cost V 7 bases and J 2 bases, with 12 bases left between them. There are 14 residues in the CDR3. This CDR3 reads CASNVGVTGNTIYF. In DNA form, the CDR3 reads TGTGCCAGCAACGTCGGCGTTACTGGAAACACCATATATTTT.